This T cell receptor beta chain stems from a study of monozygotic twins with inflammatory bowel disease. TCRdb derives one entry per CDR3 protein from the 5' RACE reads, leaving out DNA. The repertoire table contains around 380,000 distinct CDR3 sequences. Germline V gene data show CDR1 as SGHTA and CDR2 as FQGNSA. The CDR3 runs 16 residues. The chain combines TRBV7-2 with TRBJ1-4; TCRdb picks TRBD1, but there is no DNA to check that call. The TCR sequence derives from a human donor with ulcerative colitis or Crohn's disease, or a healthy co-twin of an affected twin (not recorded which). Input material: blood. CDR3 residues: CASSFSPFATNEKLFF.